This T cell receptor beta chain was sequenced in a study of cytomegalovirus exposure and HLA in healthy donors (dated by TCRdb to between 2016 and 2019). Study-level background: An earlier analysis of some 600 of the donors reported approximately 300 Gb of sequence data and about 120 million unique TCR beta sequences obtained from some 200 million T cells. Approximately 330 gigabases of sequencing data and around 85 million unique TCR sequences made up an early release that covered nearly 650 HLA-typed donors. Of the roughly 400 genotyped donors, 65% to 90% were placed in the genetic ancestry cluster associated with self-reported Caucasian donors. The study was designed to test whether signatures of past pathogen exposure could be identified by cataloging public T cell receptors. The study used immunosequencing to profile the T cell repertoires of some 600 subjects and linked those repertoires to cytomegalovirus serostatus. A separate validation cohort of roughly 130 different subjects was used in addition to the roughly 700-subject first cohort. To predict cytomegalovirus infection status, the study combined high-throughput TCR immunosequencing, statistical association of individual TCRs with disease status, and machine learning. To study patterns of TCR occurrence, a later analysis re-analyzed previously published TCR beta repertoires from just over 650 donors and added high-resolution HLA genotyping. Rather than using new phenotypic data, the later analysis identified candidate immune exposures from TCR beta sequences and from how often those sequences occurred across donors. To decide whether each TCR beta V gene segment behaved as functional or pseudogenic, an earlier analysis of fewer than 750 of the donors relied on high-throughput TCR beta sequencing. Donor age, sex, ethnicity and CMV serostatus were compiled alongside the repertoire data. A later genetic analysis used genome-wide SNP genotypes for about 60% of the roughly 670 donors, treating that subset as a discovery cohort. All discovery cohort repertoires had been generated using a single sequencing platform. HLA typing included class I and class II loci at four-digit resolution. The number of typed donors differed by locus: 629-630 for A, B, C, DRB1 and DQB1; 522 for DQA1; approximately 610 for DPA1; and roughly 490 for DPB1. Several DR-DQ haplotypes were treated as single units for association and clustering because of strong linkage in the cohort. Among 300 to 500 genotyped donors of the cohort, an average of around 240,000 unique TCR beta nucleotide sequences was sequenced per donor, of which about 19% were non-productive. The research as a whole found: Some IMGT-functional V segments, including TRBV6-2 and TRBV6-3, could not be distinguished by the 87-base-pair reads and were therefore excluded. According to a later analysis, most CMV-associated TCR beta chains appeared to be HLA-restricted, and the HLA associations seemed to be driven largely by CMV exposure. A later analysis found that TCR association rates varied across HLA loci, with DRB1 alleles showing the most associated TCRs and HLA-C alleles the fewest. In an earlier analysis of a few hundred of the donors, most TCR beta V segments were observed in productive rearrangements about 87% or about 30% of the time, broadly matching IMGT annotations. When HLA alleles, especially DR and DQ, strongly co-occurred, attributing TCR associations to individual alleles was difficult. A cluster of highly shared sequence variants was judged likely to be a technical artifact of the sequencing pipeline. A later analysis found that HLA-associated TCR beta chains were more clonally expanded and had lower generation probabilities than equally common non-associated chains. According to a later analysis, parvovirus B19, influenza, CMV and Epstein-Barr virus appeared linked to several top co-occurrence clusters. At a false discovery rate of 0.05, a later analysis linked fewer than 20,000 TCR beta sequences to specific HLA alleles. Cytomegalovirus status was reported to be diagnosed by the classifier with high specificity and sensitivity in both the original and validation cohorts. Because counts were too low, around 17 rarely observed V segments, including chromosome 9 orphons, were left out of the earlier analysis of a few hundred of the donors. In vitro tests confirmed that a few of the cytomegalovirus-associated TCR beta chains recognize cytomegalovirus antigens. Because HLA typing was missing for some donors at each locus, association tests included only the typed subset. According to a later genetic analysis, donors in an Asian-associated ancestry cluster had fewer N-insertions in productive TCRs than the roughly 670-donor mean. A further reported finding was that TCR beta sequences accurately predicted the HLA-A and HLA-B alleles for most subjects in the first cohort. The cohort was sequenced for TCR beta chains only, and without alpha or paired-chain data the features that could be detected were limited. A total of 150 to 200 TCR beta chains were listed by the study as associated with cytomegalovirus. Presence/absence analyses assumed roughly uniform sequencing depth across donors, an assumption that may not hold. The authors suggested that the approach could potentially be extended to other disease states and immunological phenotypes. Linkage disequilibrium might explain the correlated functional status among segregating V segments, but an unknown experimental factor could not be ruled out. An association between a missense DCLRE1C variant and V-gene and J-gene trimming of TCR beta chains was found in a later genetic analysis and replicated in an independent cohort. Across donors, most TCR sequences were observed very rarely, whereas some public TCRs were present in many individuals. The only immune exposure information available for the cohort was CMV serostatus.

Library preparation used the immunoSEQ multiplex PCR assay. For the multiplex PCR, a mixture combining 60 forward primers for TCR Vbeta segments and 13 reverse primers for TCR Jbeta segments was used. The CDR3 region of rearranged TCR beta genes was amplified from genomic DNA with a multiplex PCR assay. The Illumina HiSeq System was used to sequence the amplified TCR beta libraries as 87-base-pair reads. Turning to the authors' computational methods: Across the roughly 640 repertoires, a later analysis counted roughly 84 million unique TCR beta chains, roughly 11 million of which were shared by at least two donors. Raw reads were error-corrected and collapsed into unique sequences with a nearest-neighbor algorithm that merged closely related sequences to remove PCR and sequencing errors. CDR3 sequences were aligned to IMGT reference sequences to assign V, D and J gene segments. For a sequence to be retained, a match of at least six nucleotides was required to both a V gene segment and a J gene segment. Rearrangements were classified as productive when the CDR3 lacked stop codons and remained in frame with V and J, and all other rearrangements were classified as non-productive. Following IMGT convention, CDR3 was defined as the stretch from the second conserved V-encoded cysteine to the conserved J-encoded phenylalanine. The earlier analysis of 587 of the donors excluded sequences that lacked an unambiguous match to a single V gene segment. An earlier analysis of approximately 590 of the donors called V segments functional above 56.7% productive rearrangements and segregating when the between-donor standard deviation exceeded 5%. A statistical classification framework was built to diagnose cytomegalovirus status from the catalog of TCR beta chain sequences. A later analysis assigned V and J genes by comparing TCR nucleotide sequences with IMGT/GENE-DB human TR gene sequences. Using the TCRdist pipeline, a later analysis assigned CDR3 sequences along with most-parsimonious VDJ recombination scenarios. A later analysis defined each TCR beta chain by its CDR3 amino acid sequence plus V-gene family, and excluded reads lacking a unique V-gene family. As a way to deal with suspected cross-contamination and a sequencing artifact, a later analysis dropped 450 to 600 nucleotide sequences that were highly shared and had low generation probability. A later analysis calculated a clonal expansion index for each public chain from normalized within-repertoire ranks of inferred template counts. A later analysis computed generation probabilities with a VDJ recombination model fitted to out-of-frame rearrangements, and checked the results against IGoR. A later analysis scored TCR-TCR, TCR-HLA and TCR-CMV co-occurrence with hypergeometric tests, applying a repertoire-size bias correction to TCR pairs. In a later analysis, false discovery rates were estimated by permuting HLA or CMV assignments 20 times. A later analysis grouped co-occurring TCRs with DBSCAN, adding TCRdist sequence similarity when clustering within HLA-allele-positive subsets. Co-occurrence clustering excluded repertoires with fewer than 30,000 or more than 120,000 public chains, plus five with anomalous nucleotide sharing. Held by TCRdb, this immuneACCESS table contains in-frame sequences only and omits some clones. Under half of the omission traces to an unresolved V gene where checked; the cause of the rest is unknown. V, J and clone size are taken as reported in that table, and D and trimming were inferred from the DNA itself. The sample table contains some 210,000 clones; only one count was recorded for 70% to 80% of them. Over 3.5% of the sample comes from the top ten.

The CDR3 has 11 amino acids, counting the end cysteine and phenylalanine. Only the CDR3 portion is preserved as DNA: 33 bases, with reading frame beginning at the first base. The germline V gene gives CDR1 as LGHNT and CDR2 as FRNRAP. V gives up 6 bases and J gives up 7 bases, and the segment between their germline ends measures 9 bases. The cohort consisted of more than 650 healthy bone marrow donors. At the time of sampling, all cohort members were nominally healthy, though unrecorded immune exposures were likely present. The donor was CMV seronegative and was included in the group of over 300 seronegative cohort members. Every donor gave a peripheral blood sample, and the peripheral blood mononuclear cells from that sample were used for TCR beta sequencing. The Qiagen DNeasy Blood Extraction Kit was used to extract genomic DNA from the blood cell samples. This clone has a handful of counts. The clone's antigen remains unknown. The input lacks base qualities; no much larger clone sits a single base away.

This receptor was taken from a male donor in good health and CMV-seronegative. The sequenced sample consisted of PBMCs. Recombination linked TRBV12-5 to TRBJ2-5, with TRBD1 tentatively as D gene (6 bases match). The CDR3 loop reads CASGLQGTQYF. The DNA is as follows: TGTGCTAGTGGCCTACAGGGGACCCAGTACTTC.